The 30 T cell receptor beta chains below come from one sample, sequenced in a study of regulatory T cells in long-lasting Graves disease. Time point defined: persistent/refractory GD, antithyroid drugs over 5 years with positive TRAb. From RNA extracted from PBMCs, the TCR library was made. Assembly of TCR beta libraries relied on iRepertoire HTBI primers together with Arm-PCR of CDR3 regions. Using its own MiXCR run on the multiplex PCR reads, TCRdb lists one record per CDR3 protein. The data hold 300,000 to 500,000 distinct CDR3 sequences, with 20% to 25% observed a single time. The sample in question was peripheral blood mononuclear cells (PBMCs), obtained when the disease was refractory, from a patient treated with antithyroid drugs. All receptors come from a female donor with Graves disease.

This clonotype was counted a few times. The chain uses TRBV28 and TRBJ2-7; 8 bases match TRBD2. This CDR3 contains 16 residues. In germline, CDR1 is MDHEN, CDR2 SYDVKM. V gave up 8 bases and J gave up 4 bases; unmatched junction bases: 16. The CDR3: CASYYSTSGSDYEQYF. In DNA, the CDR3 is TGTGCCAGCTACTACAGTACTAGCGGCTCAGATTACGAGCAGTACTTC.

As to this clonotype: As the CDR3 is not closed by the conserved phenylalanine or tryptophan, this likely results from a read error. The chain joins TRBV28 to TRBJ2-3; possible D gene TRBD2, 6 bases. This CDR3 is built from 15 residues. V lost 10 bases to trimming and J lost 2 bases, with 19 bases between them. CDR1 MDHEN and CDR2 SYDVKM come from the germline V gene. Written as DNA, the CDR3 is TGTGCCACGTTTCGGGGGTTCTCCCACACAGATACGCAGTATTCT. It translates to CATFRGFSHTDTQYS.

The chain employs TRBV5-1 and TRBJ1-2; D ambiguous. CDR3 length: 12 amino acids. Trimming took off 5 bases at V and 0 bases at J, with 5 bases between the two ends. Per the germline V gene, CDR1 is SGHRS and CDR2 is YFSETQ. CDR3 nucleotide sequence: TGCGCCAGCAGTATCTCTAACTATGGCTACACCTTC. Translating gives CASSISNYGYTF.

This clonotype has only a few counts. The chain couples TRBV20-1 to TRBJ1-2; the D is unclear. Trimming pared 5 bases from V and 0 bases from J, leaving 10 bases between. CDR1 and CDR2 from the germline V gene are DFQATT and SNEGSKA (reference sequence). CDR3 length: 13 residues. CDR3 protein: CSAPWSSNYGYTF. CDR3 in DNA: TGCAGTGCTCCATGGAGCTCTAACTATGGCTACACCTTC.

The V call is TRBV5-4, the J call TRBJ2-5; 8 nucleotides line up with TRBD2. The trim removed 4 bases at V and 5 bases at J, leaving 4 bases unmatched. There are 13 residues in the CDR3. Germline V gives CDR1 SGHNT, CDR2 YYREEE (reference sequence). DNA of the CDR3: TGTGCCAGCAGCACCAGCGGGAGTGAGACCCAGTACTTC. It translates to CASSTSGSETQYF.

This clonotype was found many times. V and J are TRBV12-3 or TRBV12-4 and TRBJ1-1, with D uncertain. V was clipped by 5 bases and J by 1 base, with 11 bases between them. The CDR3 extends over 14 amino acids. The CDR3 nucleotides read TGTGCCAGCAGTATTAAGACACAGAACACTGAAGCTTTCTTT. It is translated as CASSIKTQNTEAFF.

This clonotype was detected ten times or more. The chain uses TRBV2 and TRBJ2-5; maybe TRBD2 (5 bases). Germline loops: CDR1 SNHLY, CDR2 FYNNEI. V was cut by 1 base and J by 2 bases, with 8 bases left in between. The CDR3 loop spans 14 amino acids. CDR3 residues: CASSEGSEQETQYF. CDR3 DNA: TGTGCCAGCAGTGAAGGTAGCGAACAAGAGACCCAGTACTTC.

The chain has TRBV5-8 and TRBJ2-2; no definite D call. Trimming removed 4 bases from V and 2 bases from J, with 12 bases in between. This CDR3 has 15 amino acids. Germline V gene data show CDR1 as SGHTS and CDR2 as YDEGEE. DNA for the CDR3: TGTGCCAGCAGCCAATCCCTACGAAACACCGGGGAGCTGTTTTTT. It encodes CASSQSLRNTGELFF.

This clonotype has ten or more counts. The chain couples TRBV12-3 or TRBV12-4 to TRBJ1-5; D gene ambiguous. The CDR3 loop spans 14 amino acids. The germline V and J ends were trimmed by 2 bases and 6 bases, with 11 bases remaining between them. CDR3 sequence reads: CASSLLEGGQPQHF. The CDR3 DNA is TGTGCCAGCAGTTTATTGGAGGGCGGTCAGCCCCAGCATTTT.

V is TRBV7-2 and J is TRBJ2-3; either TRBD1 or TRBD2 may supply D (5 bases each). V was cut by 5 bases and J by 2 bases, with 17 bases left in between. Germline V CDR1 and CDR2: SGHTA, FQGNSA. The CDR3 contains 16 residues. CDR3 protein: CASSPRVRGPTDTQYF. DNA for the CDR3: TGTGCCAGCAGCCCGAGGGTTCGGGGCCCCACAGATACGCAGTATTTT.

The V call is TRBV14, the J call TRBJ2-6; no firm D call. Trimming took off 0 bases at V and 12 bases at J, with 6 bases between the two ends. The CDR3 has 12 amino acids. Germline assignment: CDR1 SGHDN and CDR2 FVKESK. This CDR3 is CASSQDEGVLTF. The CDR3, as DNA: TGTGCCAGCAGCCAAGACGAAGGCGTCCTGACTTTC. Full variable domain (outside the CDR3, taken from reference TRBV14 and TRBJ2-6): EAGVTQFPSHSVIEKGQTVTLRCDPISGHDNLYWYRRVMGKEIKFLLHFVKESKQDESGMPNNRFLAERTGGTYSTLKVQPAELEDSGVYFCASSQDEGVLTFGAGSRLTVL.

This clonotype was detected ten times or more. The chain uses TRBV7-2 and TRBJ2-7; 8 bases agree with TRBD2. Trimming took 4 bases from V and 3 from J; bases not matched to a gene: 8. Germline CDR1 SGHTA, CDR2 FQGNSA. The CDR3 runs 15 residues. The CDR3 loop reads CASSYGGAGVYEQYF. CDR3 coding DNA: TGTGCCAGCAGCTACGGGGGAGCGGGGGTCTACGAGCAGTACTTC.

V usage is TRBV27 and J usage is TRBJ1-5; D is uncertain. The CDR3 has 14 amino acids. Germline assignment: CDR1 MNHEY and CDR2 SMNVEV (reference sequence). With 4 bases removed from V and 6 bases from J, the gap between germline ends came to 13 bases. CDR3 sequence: CASSSGVRGQPQHF. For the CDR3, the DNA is TGTGCCAGCAGTTCTGGGGTCCGTGGTCAGCCCCAGCATTTT.

The CDR3 nucleotides read TGTGCCTGGAGTGAGATATACCAAAATTCACCCCTCCACTTT. As protein: CAWSEIYQNSPLHF. The chain has TRBV30 and TRBJ1-6; D unclear. The CDR3 totals 14 residues. Germline assignment: CDR1 GTSNPN and CDR2 SVGIG (reference sequence). Trimming took off 1 base at V and 7 bases at J, with 11 bases between the two ends.

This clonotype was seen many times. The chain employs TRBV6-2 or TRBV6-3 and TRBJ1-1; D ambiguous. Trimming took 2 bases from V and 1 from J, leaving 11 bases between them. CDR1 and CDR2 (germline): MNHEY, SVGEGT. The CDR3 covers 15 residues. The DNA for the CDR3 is TGTGCCAGCAGTTACCCGACGGGAGGGAACACTGAAGCTTTCTTT. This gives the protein CASSYPTGGNTEAFF.

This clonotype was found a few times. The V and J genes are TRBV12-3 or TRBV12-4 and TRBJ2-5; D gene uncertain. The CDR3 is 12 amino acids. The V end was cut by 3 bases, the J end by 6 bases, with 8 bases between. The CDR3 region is CASSFSRKTQYF. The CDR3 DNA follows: TGTGCCAGCAGTTTTTCCAGGAAGACCCAGTACTTC.

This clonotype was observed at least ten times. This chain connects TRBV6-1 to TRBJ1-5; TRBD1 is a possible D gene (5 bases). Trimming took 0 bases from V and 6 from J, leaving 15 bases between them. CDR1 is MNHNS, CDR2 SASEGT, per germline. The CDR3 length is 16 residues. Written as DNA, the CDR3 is TGTGCCAGCAGTGAAGCTGGGGGTAGTTTCTTTCAGCCCCAGCATTTT. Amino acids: CASSEAGGSFFQPQHF.

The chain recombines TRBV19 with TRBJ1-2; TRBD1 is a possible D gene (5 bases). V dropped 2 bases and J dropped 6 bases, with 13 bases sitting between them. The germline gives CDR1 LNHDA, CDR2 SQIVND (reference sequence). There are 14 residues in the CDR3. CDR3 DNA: TGTGCCAGTAGTATACTGGGGGTTTCGGATGGCTACACCTTC. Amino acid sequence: CASSILGVSDGYTF. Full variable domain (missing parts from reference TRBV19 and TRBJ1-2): DGGITQSPKYLFRKEGQNVTLSCEQNLNHDAMYWYRQDPGQGLRLIYYSQIVNDFQKGDIAEGYSVSREKKESFPLTVTSAQKNPTAFYLCASSILGVSDGYTFGSGTRLTVV.

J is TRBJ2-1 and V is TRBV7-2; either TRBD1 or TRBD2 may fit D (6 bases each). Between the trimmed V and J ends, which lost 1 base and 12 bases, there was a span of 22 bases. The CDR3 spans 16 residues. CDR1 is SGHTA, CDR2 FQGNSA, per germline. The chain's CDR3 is CASSLVGGLPPDRQFF. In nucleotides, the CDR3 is TGTGCCAGCAGCTTAGTTGGGGGGCTCCCCCCCGATCGGCAGTTCTTC.

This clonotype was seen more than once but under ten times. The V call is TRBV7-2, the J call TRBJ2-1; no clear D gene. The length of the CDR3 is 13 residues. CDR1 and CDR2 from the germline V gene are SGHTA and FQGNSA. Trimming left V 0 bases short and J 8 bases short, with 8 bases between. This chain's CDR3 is CASSLAGLDEQFF. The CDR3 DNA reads TGTGCCAGCAGCTTAGCTGGTTTGGATGAGCAGTTCTTC.

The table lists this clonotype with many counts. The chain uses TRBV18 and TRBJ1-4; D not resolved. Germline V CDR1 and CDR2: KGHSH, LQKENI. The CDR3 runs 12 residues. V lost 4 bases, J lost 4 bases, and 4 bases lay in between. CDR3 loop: CASSQNNEKLFF. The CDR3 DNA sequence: TGTGCCAGCTCACAGAATAATGAAAAACTGTTTTTT.

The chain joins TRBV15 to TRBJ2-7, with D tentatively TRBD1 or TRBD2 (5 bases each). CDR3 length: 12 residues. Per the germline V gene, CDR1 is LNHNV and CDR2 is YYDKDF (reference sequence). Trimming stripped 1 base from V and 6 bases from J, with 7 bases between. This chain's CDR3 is CATSRAGTEQYF. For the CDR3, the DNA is TGTGCCACCAGCAGAGCCGGGACCGAGCAGTACTTC.

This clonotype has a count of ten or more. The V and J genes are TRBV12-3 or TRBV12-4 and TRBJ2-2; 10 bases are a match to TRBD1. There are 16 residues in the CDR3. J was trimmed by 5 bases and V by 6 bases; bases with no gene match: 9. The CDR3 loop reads CASRSRDRGRTGELFF. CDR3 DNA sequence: TGTGCCAGCAGGTCCCGGGACAGGGGAAGAACCGGGGAGCTGTTTTTT.

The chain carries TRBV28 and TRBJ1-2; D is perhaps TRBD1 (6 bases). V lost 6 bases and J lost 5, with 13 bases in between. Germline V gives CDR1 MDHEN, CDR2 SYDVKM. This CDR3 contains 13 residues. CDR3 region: CASRQGGGYGYTF. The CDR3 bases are TGTGCCAGCAGACAGGGTGGGGGGTATGGCTACACCTTC.

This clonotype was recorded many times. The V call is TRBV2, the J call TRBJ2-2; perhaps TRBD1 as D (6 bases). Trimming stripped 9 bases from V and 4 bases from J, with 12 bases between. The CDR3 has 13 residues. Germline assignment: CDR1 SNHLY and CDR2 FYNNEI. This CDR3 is CARRQDLTGELFF. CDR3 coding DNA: TGTGCCAGAAGACAGGACCTCACCGGGGAGCTGTTTTTT.

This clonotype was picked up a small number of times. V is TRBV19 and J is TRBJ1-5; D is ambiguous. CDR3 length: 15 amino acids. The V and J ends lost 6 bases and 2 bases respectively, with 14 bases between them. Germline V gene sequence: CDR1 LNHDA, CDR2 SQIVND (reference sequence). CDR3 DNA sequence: TGTGCCAGTAGGATTAAGGGAGTGGGCAATCAGCCCCAGCATTTT. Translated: CASRIKGVGNQPQHF.

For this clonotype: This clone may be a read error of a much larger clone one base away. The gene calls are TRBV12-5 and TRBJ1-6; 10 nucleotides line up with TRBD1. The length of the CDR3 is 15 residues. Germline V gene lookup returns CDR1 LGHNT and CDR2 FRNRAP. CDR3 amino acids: CASGLAGTGAFPPHF. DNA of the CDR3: TGTGCTAGTGGTCTCGCCGGGACAGGGGCCTTCCCCCCCCACTTT.

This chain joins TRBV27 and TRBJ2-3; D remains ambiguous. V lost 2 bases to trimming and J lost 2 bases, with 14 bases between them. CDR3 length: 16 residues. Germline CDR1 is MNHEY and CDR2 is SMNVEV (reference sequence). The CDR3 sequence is CASSLEIGRITDTQYF. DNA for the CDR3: TGTGCCAGCAGTTTAGAAATTGGGCGGATCACAGATACGCAGTATTTT.

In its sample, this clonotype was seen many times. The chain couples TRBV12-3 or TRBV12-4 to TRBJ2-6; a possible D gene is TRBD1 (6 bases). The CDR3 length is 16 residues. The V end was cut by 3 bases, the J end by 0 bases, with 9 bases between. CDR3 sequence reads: CASSLGHLSGANVLTF. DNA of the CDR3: TGTGCCAGCAGTTTGGGACACCTCTCTGGGGCCAACGTCCTGACTTTC.

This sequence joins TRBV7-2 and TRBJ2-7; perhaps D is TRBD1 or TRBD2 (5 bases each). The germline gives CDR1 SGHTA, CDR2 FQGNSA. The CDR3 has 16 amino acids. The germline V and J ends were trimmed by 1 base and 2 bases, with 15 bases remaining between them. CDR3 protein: CASSLGDGFFTYEQYF. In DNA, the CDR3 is TGTGCCAGCAGCTTAGGGGACGGGTTCTTTACCTACGAGCAGTACTTC.